The source of this T cell receptor beta chain is a study of vaccination effects on CD4 cells after COVID-19. This CDR3 spans 12 amino acids. CDR1 is SGHNT, CDR2 YENEEA, per germline. V lost 4 bases and J lost 10; bases outside the gene matches: 3. About this clone: Its antigen is undetermined.

Clones were read by immunoSEQ multiplex PCR, and TCRdb kept only the in-frame ones, dropping some. The sample lists 25,000 or so clones; roughly 73% were seen once. Before sequencing took place, the ViraFEST assay used viral peptide pools to expand antigen-specific CD4+ T cells. It was after 10 days of culture that CD4+ T cells were isolated. Previously uninfected by SARS-CoV-2, the vaccine recipients also showed negative nucleocapsid antibodies. In culture with approximately 9.5 IU/ml IL-2 and around 10 ug/ml peptides, PBMC were grown at roughly 2 million per well. The origin of this receptor is a human donor who received a COVID-19 vaccine. This specimen was CD4+ T cells from PBMCs cultured with SARS-CoV-2 spike peptides, taken before COVID-19 vaccination. The V call is TRBV11-3, the J call TRBJ1-4; 7 bases align to TRBD1. CDR3 protein: CASSSQGGKLFF. The CDR3 DNA sequence: TGTGCCAGCAGCTCCCAGGGGGGAAAACTGTTTTTT.